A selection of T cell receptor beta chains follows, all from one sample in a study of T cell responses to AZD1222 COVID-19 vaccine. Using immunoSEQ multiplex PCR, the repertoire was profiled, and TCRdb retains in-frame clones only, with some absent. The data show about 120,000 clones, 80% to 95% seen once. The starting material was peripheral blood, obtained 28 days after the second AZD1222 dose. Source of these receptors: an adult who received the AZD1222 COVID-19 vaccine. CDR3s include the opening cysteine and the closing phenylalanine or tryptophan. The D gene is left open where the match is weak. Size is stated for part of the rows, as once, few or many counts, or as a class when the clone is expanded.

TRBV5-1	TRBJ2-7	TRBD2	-	CASSPLAGNYEQYF	TGCGCCAGCAGCCCATTAGCGGGGAACTACGAGCAGTACTTC
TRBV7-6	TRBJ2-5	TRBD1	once	CASSKDREGGETQYF	TGTGCCAGCAGCAAGGACAGGGAAGGGGGAGAGACCCAGTACTTC
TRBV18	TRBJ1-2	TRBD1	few	CASYTEGGSNYGYTF	TGTGCCAGCTACACGGAAGGGGGCTCTAACTATGGCTACACCTTC
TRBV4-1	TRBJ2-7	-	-	CASSQEGRGGTYEQYF	TGCGCCAGCAGCCAAGAAGGTAGGGGGGGCACCTACGAGCAGTACTTC
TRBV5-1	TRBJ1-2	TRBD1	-	CASSLSDRGRETF	TGCGCCAGCAGCCTCTCGGACAGGGGGCGAGAGACCTTC
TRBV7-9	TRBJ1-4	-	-	CASSALEPNEKLFF	TGTGCCAGCAGCGCTCTAGAGCCTAATGAAAAACTGTTTTTT
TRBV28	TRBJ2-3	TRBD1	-	CASSRDRGSTDTQYF	TGTGCCAGCAGTCGGGACAGGGGGAGCACAGATACGCAGTATTTT
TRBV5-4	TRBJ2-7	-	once	CASSFQGGDEQYF	TGTGCCAGCAGCTTTCAGGGCGGCGACGAGCAGTACTTC
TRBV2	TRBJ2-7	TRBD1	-	CASGTGASGEQYF	TGTGCCAGTGGGACAGGGGCATCTGGGGAGCAGTACTTC
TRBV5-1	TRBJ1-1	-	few	CASSLEPVKNTEAFF	TGCGCCAGCAGCTTGGAGCCGGTTAAGAACACTGAAGCTTTCTTT
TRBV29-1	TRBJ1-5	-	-	CSVEDSSPKYEINQPQHF	TGCAGCGTTGAAGACTCCTCTCCCAAATATGAGATCAATCAGCCCCAGCATTTT
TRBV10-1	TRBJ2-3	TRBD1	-	CASSVGQATDTQYF	TGCGCCAGCAGTGTTGGACAGGCGACAGATACGCAGTATTTT
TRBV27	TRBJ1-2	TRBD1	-	CASSEGQGALYGYTF	TGTGCCAGCAGCGAAGGACAGGGGGCCCTCTATGGCTACACCTTC
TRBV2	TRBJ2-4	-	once	CASNPRGGAKNIQYF	TGTGCCAGCAACCCCCGTGGGGGAGCCAAAAACATTCAGTACTTC
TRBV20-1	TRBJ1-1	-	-	CSASPGRMNTEAFF	TGCAGTGCTAGTCCGGGACGGATGAACACTGAAGCTTTCTTT
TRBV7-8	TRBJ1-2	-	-	CASSYDSTEIYGYTF	TGTGCCAGCAGCTACGACTCAACAGAAATCTATGGCTACACCTTC
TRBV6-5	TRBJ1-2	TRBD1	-	CASSYIRTGGGYGYTF	TGTGCCAGCAGTTACATACGGACAGGGGGCGGCTATGGCTACACCTTC
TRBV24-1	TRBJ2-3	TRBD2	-	CATSDRSRGGEDTQYF	TGTGCCACCAGTGATCGTAGCCGGGGGGGGGAAGATACGCAGTATTTT
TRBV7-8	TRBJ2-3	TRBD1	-	CASSWTGADTQYF	TGTGCCAGCAGCTGGACAGGGGCAGATACGCAGTATTTT
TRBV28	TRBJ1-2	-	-	CASSPRRGHYGYTF	TGTGCCAGCAGTCCGAGGCGGGGGCACTATGGCTACACCTTC
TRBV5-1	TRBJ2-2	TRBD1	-	CASSQRQGPVDGELFF	TGCGCCAGCAGCCAGAGACAGGGGCCGGTTGACGGGGAGCTGTTTTTT
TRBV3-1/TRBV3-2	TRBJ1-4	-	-	CASSQSNREGLFF	TGTGCCAGCAGCCAATCGAACAGGGAGGGACTGTTTTTT
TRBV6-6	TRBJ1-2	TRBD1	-	CASTADRGGDGYTF	TGTGCCAGCACCGCGGACAGGGGCGGTGATGGCTACACCTTC
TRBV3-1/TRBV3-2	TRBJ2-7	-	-	CASSLSRAGTYEQYF	TGTGCCAGCAGCCTCTCCCGGGCAGGGACCTACGAGCAGTACTTC
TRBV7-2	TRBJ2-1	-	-	CASSYSSRGFNEQFF	TGTGCCAGCAGCTATTCAAGTAGGGGGTTCAATGAGCAGTTCTTC
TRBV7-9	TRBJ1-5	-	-	CASSLENNQPQHF	TGTGCCAGCAGCTTGGAGAACAATCAGCCCCAGCATTTT
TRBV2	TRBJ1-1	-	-	CASSDGLGNTEAFF	TGTGCCAGCAGTGACGGGTTGGGTAACACTGAAGCTTTCTTT
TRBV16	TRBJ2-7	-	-	CASSQSTTSYYEQYF	TGTGCCAGCAGCCAATCGACAACATCTTACTACGAGCAGTACTTC